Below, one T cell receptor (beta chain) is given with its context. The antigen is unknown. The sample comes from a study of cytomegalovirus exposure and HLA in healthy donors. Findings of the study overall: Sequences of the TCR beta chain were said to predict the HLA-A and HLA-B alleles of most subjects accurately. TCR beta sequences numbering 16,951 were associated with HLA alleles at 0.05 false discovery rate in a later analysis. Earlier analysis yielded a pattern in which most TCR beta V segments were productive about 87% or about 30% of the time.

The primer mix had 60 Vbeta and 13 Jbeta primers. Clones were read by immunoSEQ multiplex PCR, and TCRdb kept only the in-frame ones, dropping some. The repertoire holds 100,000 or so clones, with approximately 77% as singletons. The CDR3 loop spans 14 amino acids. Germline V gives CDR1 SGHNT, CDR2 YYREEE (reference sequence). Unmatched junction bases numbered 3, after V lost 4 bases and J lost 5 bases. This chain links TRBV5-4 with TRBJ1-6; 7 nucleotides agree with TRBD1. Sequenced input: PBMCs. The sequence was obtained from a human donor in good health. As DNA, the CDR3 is TGTGCCAGCAGCCGGACAGGAGATAATTCACCCCTCCACTTT. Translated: CASSRTGDNSPLHF.